What follows are 27 T cell receptor beta chains derived from one specimen sequenced in a study of cytomegalovirus exposure and HLA in healthy donors. In the PCR, 60 Vbeta and 13 Jbeta primers were used. Data came from immunoSEQ multiplex PCR; TCRdb stores just in-frame clones and leaves some out. Among approximately 140,000 clones listed, roughly three quarters were seen once. The material sequenced was PBMCs. The receptors derive from a young woman in good health and CMV-seronegative.

J is TRBJ2-6 and V is TRBV5-4; 7 positions agree with TRBD1. Germline V gives CDR1 SGHNT, CDR2 YYREEE (reference sequence). Trimming at V came to 2 bases and at J to 1 base, leaving 3 bases not matched to a gene. CDR3 length: 16 residues. Here the CDR3 reads CASSLNRGSGANVLTF. The CDR3 DNA sequence: TGTGCCAGCAGCTTAAACAGGGGTTCTGGGGCCAACGTCCTGACTTTC.

This clone was found once. The V gene is TRBV6-6, the J gene TRBJ2-1, with D unresolved. The germline gives CDR1 MNHNY, CDR2 SVGAGI (reference sequence). The CDR3 runs 12 residues. Trimming took off 6 bases at V and 8 bases at J, with 11 bases between the two ends. The CDR3 DNA follows: TGTGCCAGCAGCCGCCTTCGGGATGAGCAGTTCTTC. Translated: CASSRLRDEQFF.

This chain uses TRBV2 with TRBJ2-5; 9 bases agree with TRBD1. After removal of 0 bases from V and 2 bases from J, the junction contained 16 bases not matched to a gene. This CDR3 is 20 amino acids long. The germline V gene encodes CDR1 SNHLY and CDR2 FYNNEI. The CDR3 is CASSEALILGQGFVQETQYF. CDR3 coding DNA: TGTGCCAGCAGTGAAGCGCTTATCCTCGGACAGGGGTTCGTGCAAGAGACCCAGTACTTC.

This clone was observed once. The chain employs TRBV28 and TRBJ1-1; D is ambiguous. Germline V gene data show CDR1 as MDHEN and CDR2 as SYDVKM. The CDR3 has 12 residues. Trimming took off 2 bases at V and 5 bases at J, with 6 bases between the two ends. CDR3: CASSLIQTEAFF. The CDR3 DNA is TGTGCCAGCAGTTTAATCCAGACTGAAGCTTTCTTT.

The V gene is TRBV19, the J gene TRBJ1-5; no reliable D call. This CDR3 is 13 amino acids long. Germline CDR1 LNHDA, CDR2 SQIVND (reference sequence). V lost 8 bases, J lost 5 bases, and 13 bases lay in between. The CDR3 DNA reads TGTGCCAGTCGCAAGACTGGTGATCAGCCCCAGCATTTT. Translating gives CASRKTGDQPQHF.

CDR3 sequence: CASSFFGCHEKLFF. CDR3 nucleotide sequence: TGTGCCAGCAGCTTTTTCGGGTGCCATGAAAAACTGTTTTTT. The V gene is TRBV21-1, the J gene TRBJ1-4. TRBV21-1 has pseudogene status. The CDR3 totals 14 residues.

Of note for this clone: Other DNA sequences in this specimen translate into the identical CDR3. The chain employs TRBV7-9 and TRBJ2-7, with 12 positions matching TRBD2. With V trimmed by 4 bases and J by 0 bases, 4 bases remained unmatched. The CDR3 runs 16 residues. Germline CDR1 and CDR2: SEHNR and FQNEAQ (reference sequence). Here the CDR3 reads CASSSLAGGPSYEQYF. The CDR3 DNA reads as TGTGCCAGCAGCTCCCTAGCGGGAGGGCCCTCCTACGAGCAGTACTTC. Combining the CDR3 with reference TRBV7-9 and TRBJ2-7 gives the whole variable domain DTGVSQNPRHKITKRGQNVTFRCDPISEHNRLYWYRQTLGQGPEFLTYFQNEAQLEKSRLLSDRFSAERPKGSFSTLEIQRTEQGDSAMYLCASSSLAGGPSYEQYFGPGTRLTVT.

V usage is TRBV7-8 and J usage is TRBJ1-3; D is ambiguous. The CDR3 runs to 15 residues. Per germline, CDR1 SGHVS and CDR2 FQNEAQ. With 1 base removed from V and 2 bases from J, the gap between germline ends came to 9 bases. The chain's CDR3 is CASSLVAGTGNTIYF. The CDR3 DNA is TGTGCCAGCAGCTTAGTAGCGGGGACTGGAAACACCATATATTTT.

This CDR3 reads CASTAFTGGTVLGGAFF. As DNA, the CDR3 is TGCGCCAGCACTGCCTTCACCGGGGGAACCGTTTTAGGTGGGGCTTTCTTT. The chain carries TRBV5-1 and TRBJ1-1, with D possibly TRBD1 on 5 matching bases. Per the germline V gene, CDR1 is SGHRS and CDR2 is YFSETQ. CDR3 length: 17 residues. Trimming pared 6 bases from V and 11 bases from J, leaving 32 bases between.

With regard to this clone: The sample has other DNA sequences that encode this CDR3 too. The rearrangement joins TRBV2 to TRBJ1-5, with 8 bases matching TRBD1. V dropped 5 bases and J dropped 0; count of bases not matched to a gene: 3. The germline V gene has CDR1 SNHLY and CDR2 FYNNEI. This CDR3 is 15 amino acids long. The CDR3 DNA is TGTGCCAGCAGTAGGACAGGGTATAGCAATCAGCCCCAGCATTTT. Its protein is CASSRTGYSNQPQHF. Filled out from reference TRBV2 and TRBJ1-5, the complete variable domain reads EPEVTQTPSHQVTQMGQEVILRCVPISNHLYFYWYRQILGQKVEFLVSFYNNEISEKSEIFDDQFSVERPDGSNFTLKIRSTKLEDSAMYFCASSRTGYSNQPQHFGDGTRLSIL.

This clone came up once. The genes are TRBV18 and TRBJ1-2; D is unresolved. There are 15 residues in the CDR3. Deletions cut 0 bases from V and 1 base from J, with 9 bases between. The germline gives CDR1 KGHSH, CDR2 LQKENI. The CDR3 reads CASSPPFEGNYGYTF. DNA of the CDR3: TGTGCCAGCTCACCACCGTTTGAGGGTAACTATGGCTACACCTTC.

The chain employs TRBV29-1 and TRBJ1-2; no clear D gene. CDR3 length: 11 residues. V lost 0 bases and J 6 bases, leaving 5 bases between the germline ends. Per the germline V gene, CDR1 is SQVTM and CDR2 is ANQGSEA. CDR3 coding DNA: TGCAGCGTTGAAGAATATAATGGCTACACCTTC. It encodes CSVEEYNGYTF.

This clone came up once. Other DNA sequences in this specimen translate into the identical CDR3. This chain joins TRBV30 and TRBJ1-1; possible D gene TRBD1, 5 bases. This CDR3 spans 13 amino acids. The V gene lost 5 bases and the J gene lost 0 bases, with 10 bases spanning the gap. Per the germline V gene, CDR1 is GTSNPN and CDR2 is SVGIG (reference sequence). The CDR3 spells CAWGRGLNTEAFF. In DNA, the CDR3 is TGTGCCTGGGGGAGGGGCTTGAACACTGAAGCTTTCTTT.

The chain joins TRBV6-5 to TRBJ1-1; D perhaps matches TRBD1 (6 bases). Germline V gene data show CDR1 as MNHEY and CDR2 as SVGAGI. There are 14 residues in the CDR3. V was shortened by 2 bases and J by 4 bases, with 11 bases between the two germline ends. The DNA of the CDR3 is TGTGCCAGCAGTTACCTACAGGGCGGCACTGAAGCTTTCTTT. It yields the protein CASSYLQGGTEAFF.

V usage is TRBV2 and J usage is TRBJ2-2, with D maybe TRBD1 (6 bases). CDR3 length equals 14 residues. Germline V lookup: CDR1 SNHLY, CDR2 FYNNEI. Trimming cost V 4 bases and J 4 bases, with 10 bases left between them. In DNA form, the CDR3 reads TGTGCCAGCAGTGCTGGACAGCCCACCGGGGAGCTGTTTTTT. This codes for CASSAGQPTGELFF.

This clone showed up just a few times. The V gene is TRBV10-3, the J gene TRBJ2-7, with TRBD1 matching over 8 bases. The V and J ends lost 2 bases and 3 bases, in that order; junction bases with no gene match: 0. This CDR3 spans 13 amino acids. CDR1 ENHRY and CDR2 SYGVKD come from the germline V gene. The CDR3: CAISETGGYEQYF. The CDR3 DNA sequence: TGTGCCATCAGTGAGACAGGGGGCTACGAGCAGTACTTC.

This clone was observed a handful of times. This chain joins TRBV11-2 and TRBJ2-3; TRBD1 might be the D (7 bases). The CDR3 has 16 amino acids. The V gene lost 5 bases and the J gene lost 8 bases, with 23 bases spanning the gap. The germline V gene has CDR1 SGHAT and CDR2 FQNNGV. The CDR3, as DNA: TGTGCCAGCAGCCCAGGGGGTTGGGACTGGCATCTTACGCAGTATTTT. Encoded protein: CASSPGGWDWHLTQYF. Full variable domain (rest looked up from reference TRBV11-2 and TRBJ2-3): EAGVAQSPRYKIIEKRQSVAFWCNPISGHATLYWYQQILGQGPKLLIQFQNNGVVDDSQLPKDRFSAERLKGVDSTLKIQPAKLEDSAVYLCASSPGGWDWHLTQYFGPGTRLTVL.

V usage is TRBV6-5 and J usage is TRBJ2-3; no clear D. Looked up from germline, CDR1 is MNHEY and CDR2 is SVGAGI. This CDR3 has 14 amino acids. V was clipped by 2 bases and J by 0 bases, with 6 bases between them. The CDR3 DNA is TGTGCCAGCAGTTACGGCGGAAGCACAGATACGCAGTATTTT. This codes for CASSYGGSTDTQYF.

The CDR3 nucleotides read TGTGCCAGCAGGCCGACAGGAGGCGACTACGAGCAGTACTTC. It codes for CASRPTGGDYEQYF. This chain joins TRBV25-1 and TRBJ2-7, with D possibly TRBD1 on 6 matching bases. Trimming cost V 6 bases and J 3 bases, with 15 bases left between them. The CDR3 runs 14 residues. CDR1 and CDR2 from the germline V gene are MGHDK and SYGVNS.

The chain links TRBV6-4 to TRBJ2-5; TRBD2 aligns across 7 bases. The CDR3 extends over 15 amino acids. Germline V lookup: CDR1 MRHNA, CDR2 SNTAGT. J was trimmed by 2 bases and V by 2 bases; bases with no gene match: 5. The CDR3 spells CASSDGLERQETQYF. The CDR3 DNA follows: TGTGCCAGCAGTGACGGACTAGAGAGGCAAGAGACCCAGTACTTC.

This clone was detected only once. This chain uses TRBV5-4 with TRBJ1-1; TRBD1 matches at 7 bases. J was trimmed by 10 bases and V by 9 bases; bases with no gene match: 9. The CDR3 contains 11 residues. Germline assignment: CDR1 SGHNT and CDR2 YYREEE (reference sequence). CDR3: CATTGDDGAFF. The CDR3 DNA reads as TGTGCCACCACAGGGGATGACGGAGCTTTCTTT.

The rearrangement links TRBV15 to TRBJ2-4, with a tentative D call TRBD2 (6 bases). The CDR3 covers 13 residues. Germline CDR1 LNHNV, CDR2 YYDKDF (reference sequence). Trimming removed 1 base from V and 5 bases from J, with 6 bases in between. This CDR3 is CATSRGGENIQYF. In nucleotides, the CDR3 is TGTGCCACCAGCAGAGGGGGGGAAAACATTCAGTACTTC.

The chain uses TRBV2 and TRBJ2-2; 10 nucleotides match TRBD2. This CDR3 spans 17 amino acids. The J segment lost 7 bases and the V segment lost 2 bases, leaving 10 bases of the junction unmatched. The germline gives CDR1 SNHLY, CDR2 FYNNEI. Written as DNA, the CDR3 is TGTGCCAGCAGTGAATTGCTAGCGGGAGATCCCTACGGGGAGCTGTTTTTT. Its translation is CASSELLAGDPYGELFF.

V gene TRBV13 combines with J gene TRBJ1-1; TRBD1 agrees at 8 bases. The CDR3 runs to 16 residues. CDR1 PRHDT and CDR2 FYEKMQ come from the germline V gene (reference sequence). Losses at the gene ends were 1 base for V and 4 bases for J; bases not matched to a gene: 8. CDR3 sequence: CASSLDPGTGRTEAFF. As DNA, the CDR3 is TGTGCCAGCAGCTTAGACCCGGGGACAGGCCGCACTGAAGCTTTCTTT.

The V and J genes are TRBV7-2 and TRBJ2-5; 7 nucleotides align to TRBD1. Germline lookup yields CDR1 SGHTA and CDR2 FQGNSA. V trimming: 2 bases; J trimming: 1 base; junction bases outside the gene matches: 10. The CDR3 consists of 17 residues. The CDR3 region is CASSLRPQGPSQETQYF. CDR3 DNA: TGTGCCAGCAGCTTAAGGCCACAGGGGCCATCCCAAGAGACCCAGTACTTC.

The V and J genes are TRBV30 and TRBJ2-6; D remains unclear. Germline-derived CDR1 and CDR2 are GTSNPN and SVGIG (reference sequence). Trimming left V 6 bases short and J 2 bases short, with 2 bases between. CDR3 length: 11 residues. The CDR3 loop is CACTGANVLTF. The CDR3 nucleotides read TGTGCCTGCACTGGGGCCAACGTCCTGACTTTC.

The chain recombines TRBV2 with TRBJ1-1; 7 nucleotides agree with TRBD1. Germline trimming cut 7 bases from V and 0 bases from J; bases unmatched to any gene: 8. Looked up from germline, CDR1 is SNHLY and CDR2 is FYNNEI. This CDR3 is built from 15 residues. DNA of the CDR3: TGTGCCAGCATAGATGGGACAGATATGAACACTGAAGCTTTCTTT. It encodes CASIDGTDMNTEAFF.